Listed below are T cell receptor beta chains from one sample, sequenced in a study of identical twins. MiXCR, run by TCRdb on the 5' RACE reads, gives a single entry per CDR3 protein. The sample shows around 680,000 distinct CDR3 sequences, around 8.3% of them seen only once. These data were also reused for a study on yellow fever vaccine responses in identical twins.

Sequencing used PBMCs. The receptor set was obtained from a woman under 30 in good health. Each CDR3 is given with its conserved first and last residue. Fields, in order: D gene, V gene, CDR3 protein. D genes are given only for firm matches.

. TRBV20-1 CSARDGPEITNTGELFF
TRBD2 TRBV24-1 CATSDPPGLAGGLETQYF
. TRBV20-1 CSAVLGPDGQYF
. TRBV9 CASSVGPAEDTQYF
. TRBV9 CASSVRRADTQYF
. TRBV20-1 CSARAQADYGYTF
TRBD1 TRBV10-1 CASSDGRGNSYEQYF
. TRBV27 CASSLTPTGSGANVLTF
TRBD2 TRBV7-9 CASSFTSGGSSNEQFF
. TRBV6-5 CASSYSRNVNTEAFF
. TRBV5-1 CASSLYGTYNEQFF
TRBD1 TRBV12-5 CASGLGQGEVREQFF
TRBD2 TRBV29-1 CSVQLAGANVLTF
TRBD1 TRBV3-1 CASSQDRARGEQYF
TRBD1 TRBV27 CASSFSWGDRVHEQYF
TRBD1 TRBV12-3/TRBV12-4 CASSPGTGLNTGELFF
. TRBV14 CASSQESLEQYF
. TRBV7-9 CASTLLGGAYEQYF
TRBD2 TRBV20-1 CSATLAGIYEQYF
. TRBV6-1 CASTRADLGGYGYTF